This TCR beta chain was sequenced during a study of CD4 T cells in relation to SARS-CoV-2 and coronaviruses. For the study at large: The HLA restriction of the shared crossreactive spike epitopes was mapped.

Comments on this clone: Its antigen is unknown.

Profiled with immunoSEQ multiplex PCR; TCRdb holds only in-frame clones, not every one. The sample gives 60,000 to 80,000 clones, around 86% of which show up once; 1.6% is in the top ten. General study points: The cross-reactivity analysis covered only spike protein, not other viral proteins.

The unexposed donors gave CD4+ T cells in 2011-2018, prior to COVID-19. Cryopreserved PBMCs were CD4-enriched, then split into naive and memory cells. The specimen sequenced was memory CD4+ T cells from PBMCs. The sequence came from a human donor in good health.

CDR3 residues: CASSAGQGKHSNQPQHF. The DNA for the CDR3 is TGTGCCAGTAGTGCGGGACAGGGGAAACATAGCAATCAGCCCCAGCATTTT. V is TRBV19 and J is TRBJ1-5; 10 bases align to TRBD1. J lost 0 bases, V lost 5 bases, and 7 bases had no gene match. The CDR3 covers 17 residues. Germline CDR1 LNHDA, CDR2 SQIVND (reference sequence).